A single sample is the source of the 5 T cell receptor beta chains below, sequenced in a study of response to subunit inactivated influenza vaccine. TCRdb fed the RT-PCR reads into MiXCR, producing one record per CDR3 protein. The sample has 710,000 or so distinct CDR3 sequences, about 15% seen once. The source was PBMCs from blood, collected roughly 13 days after vaccination. These receptors were obtained from a man between 50 and 59 years old who received an inactivated influenza vaccine.

The chain carries TRBV5-6 and TRBJ1-6; 7 positions match TRBD1. Germline lookup yields CDR1 SGHDT and CDR2 YYEEEE. CDR3 length: 16 amino acids. V lost 2 bases, J lost 7 bases, and 9 bases stayed unmatched. CDR3 nucleotides: TGTGCCAGCAGCTTATCGGACTTGACAGGGAATTCACCCCTCCACTTT. As protein: CASSLSDLTGNSPLHF. The full variable domain, with the rest looked up from reference TRBV5-6 and TRBJ1-6, is DAGVTQSPTHLIKTRGQQVTLRCSPKSGHDTVSWYQQALGQGPQFIFQYYEEEERQRGNFPDRFSGHQFPNYSSELNVNALLLGDSALYLCASSLSDLTGNSPLHFGNGTRLTVT.

CDR3 in amino acids: CASSQGRSSVNEQFF. CDR3 nucleotide sequence: TGTGCCAGCAGCCAAGGTCGGTCTAGCGTGAATGAGCAGTTCTTC. The J gene is TRBJ2-1, the V gene TRBV3-1, with a weak D call TRBD2 (6 bases). CDR1 and CDR2 from the germline V gene are LGHDT and YNNKEL (reference sequence). The length of the CDR3 is 15 residues. V lost 1 base to trimming and J lost 7 bases, with 14 bases between them.

This sequence joins TRBV7-2 and TRBJ2-1, with a possible D match to TRBD2 (5 bases). The V end was cut by 0 bases, the J end by 4 bases, with 13 bases between. CDR3 size: 16 residues. Germline V lookup: CDR1 SGHTA, CDR2 FQGNSA. This CDR3 is CASSLAVAGRYNEQFF. Here the CDR3 DNA reads TGTGCCAGCAGCTTAGCCGTGGCGGGCCGATACAATGAGCAGTTCTTC.

This rearrangement joins TRBV29-1 to TRBJ2-1, with 7 bases fitting TRBD1. The CDR3 runs to 16 residues. Germline V gene lookup returns CDR1 SQVTM and CDR2 ANQGSEA. With 7 bases clipped from V and 6 bases from J, the junction kept 18 bases outside the gene matches. The CDR3 region is CSAFPLQTGKGNEQFF. The CDR3 region has the DNA TGCAGCGCCTTCCCCCTTCAGACAGGGAAGGGCAATGAGCAGTTCTTC.

The rearrangement links TRBV4-3 to TRBJ2-3; no firm D call. The CDR3 consists of 15 residues. Germline CDR1 and CDR2: LGHNA and YSLEER. V was clipped by 0 bases and J by 1 base, with 8 bases between them. The CDR3 DNA sequence: TGCGCCAGCAGCCAAGATTCGAGCGGCACAGATACGCAGTATTTT. The encoded protein is CASSQDSSGTDTQYF.